The 21 T cell receptor beta chains in this list originate from one sample, sequenced in a study of blood T cell repertoires in COVID-19. Clones were sequenced by immunoSEQ multiplex PCR, and TCRdb holds only the in-frame ones, with some missing. The data contain 120,000 or so clones, roughly 77% of them seen just once; the ten biggest clones take up 16%. Sequencing was carried out using peripheral blood. All receptors derive from a man between 60 and 75 years old with active or convalescent COVID-19.

This clone occurred a few times. The chain recombines TRBV4-2 with TRBJ2-7; 8 positions agree with TRBD2. V shed 4 bases and J 6 bases; nucleotides not matched to a gene: 11. Looked up from germline, CDR1 is LGHNA and CDR2 is YNFKEQ. This CDR3 is 15 amino acids long. The DNA of the CDR3 is TGTGCCAGCAGCCCCTATGGACTAGCAGGCGGCGAGCAGTACTTC. Translated, it gives CASSPYGLAGGEQYF.

As concerns this clone: Other DNA sequences within the sample encode an identical CDR3. This chain links TRBV6-4 with TRBJ2-1; no reliable D call. Trimming shortened V by 0 bases and J by 3 bases, and 3 bases separated the two germline ends. This CDR3 contains 13 residues. Germline lookup yields CDR1 MRHNA and CDR2 SNTAGT. For the CDR3, the DNA is TGTGCCAGCAGTGACTCACTCTACAATGAGCAGTTCTTC. It encodes CASSDSLYNEQFF.

CDR3 sequence reads: CASSLEPSGRTDEQFF. CDR3 sequence (DNA): TGCGCCAGCAGCTTGGAACCCAGCGGGAGAACAGATGAGCAGTTCTTC. The V gene is TRBV5-1, the J gene TRBJ2-1; TRBD2 aligns across 8 bases. The germline V gene encodes CDR1 SGHRS and CDR2 YFSETQ. CDR3 length equals 16 residues. V was clipped by 0 bases and J by 8 bases; unmatched bases: 10.

V gene TRBV28 combines with J gene TRBJ2-7; D not resolved. This CDR3 has 12 amino acids. Germline V gene data show CDR1 as MDHEN and CDR2 as SYDVKM. V lost 8 bases to trimming and J lost 6 bases, with 14 bases between them. The CDR3 reads CASDTVTGEQYF. The DNA for the CDR3 is TGTGCCAGCGATACCGTGACGGGCGAGCAGTACTTC.

V usage is TRBV6-5 and J usage is TRBJ1-1; D remains unclear. V was pared by 2 bases and J by 2 bases, with 12 bases between. This CDR3 has 15 amino acids. The germline CDR1 and CDR2 sequences are MNHEY and SVGAGI. CDR3 nucleotides: TGTGCCAGCAGTTACAGCGAGCCCCCCAACACTGAAGCTTTCTTT. This translates into CASSYSEPPNTEAFF.

V gene TRBV5-4 combines with J gene TRBJ2-7; no firm D call. With 0 bases removed from V and 2 bases from J, the gap between germline ends came to 12 bases. The germline CDR1 and CDR2 sequences are SGHNT and YYREEE (reference sequence). The CDR3 covers 15 residues. The CDR3: CASSLGAGPPYEQYF. CDR3 sequence (DNA): TGTGCCAGCAGCTTGGGGGCAGGTCCCCCCTACGAGCAGTACTTC.

This chain uses TRBV19 with TRBJ1-4; D gene uncertain. The V end lost 4 bases, the J end lost 5 bases, and 8 bases lay between the germline ends. The germline V gene encodes CDR1 LNHDA and CDR2 SQIVND (reference sequence). The CDR3 loop spans 13 amino acids. CDR3 loop: CASSKAGNEKLFF. As DNA, the CDR3 is TGTGCCAGTAGTAAGGCGGGGAATGAAAAACTGTTTTTT.

The V gene is TRBV2, the J gene TRBJ2-1; maybe TRBD1 (6 bases). CDR3 length equals 12 residues. CDR1 and CDR2 (germline): SNHLY, FYNNEI. The V and J ends lost 6 bases and 7 bases respectively, with 10 bases between them. The CDR3 sequence: CASSPTGNEQFF. The CDR3 region has the DNA TGTGCCAGCAGCCCCACAGGGAATGAGCAGTTCTTC.

The genes are TRBV6-2 or TRBV6-3 and TRBJ2-3; 7 bases match TRBD2. The CDR3 has 17 residues. The V gene end was trimmed by 3 bases and the J gene end by 0 bases; junction bases not matched to a gene: 9. The V gene's germline CDR1 is MNHEY and CDR2 SVGEGT. CDR3 DNA sequence: TGTGCCAGCAGTTATGAGATCGGGGGAGGGAGCACAGATACGCAGTATTTT. Translated: CASSYEIGGGSTDTQYF.

DNA of the CDR3: TGTGCCAGCAGCTTAAGGGCTAAGCGGGAGACTCCCGGGGAGCTGTTTTTT. This translates into CASSLRAKRETPGELFF. The chain links TRBV7-9 to TRBJ2-2; TRBD2 aligns across 8 bases. This CDR3 comprises 17 residues. Germline V gene data show CDR1 as SEHNR and CDR2 as FQNEAQ (reference sequence). V shed 2 bases, J shed 6 bases, and the junction held 11 bases outside the gene matches.

The V and J genes are TRBV6-6 and TRBJ1-3; 7 nucleotides line up with TRBD1. Germline V CDR1 and CDR2: MNHNY, SVGAGI (reference sequence). The CDR3 is made up of 16 amino acids. Trimming removed 0 bases from V and 5 bases from J; junction bases left unmatched: 7. The DNA of the CDR3 is TGTGCCAGCAGTTACTCGTTAGGGGGCCCAAGAAACACCATATATTTT. Translation gives CASSYSLGGPRNTIYF.

The rearrangement joins TRBV7-3 to TRBJ1-2; 9 nucleotides agree with TRBD1. Germline-derived CDR1 and CDR2 are SGHTA and FQGTGA. This CDR3 region has 14 residues. J lost 8 bases, V lost 3 bases, and 7 bases had no gene match. CDR3 sequence (DNA): TGTGCCAGCAGCTTCGGACAGGGGATGAGGGGCTACACCTTC. Amino acids: CASSFGQGMRGYTF. The full variable domain, rest sourced from reference TRBV7-3 and TRBJ1-2, is GAGVSQTPSNKVTEKGKYVELRCDPISGHTALYWYRQSLGQGPEFLIYFQGTGAADDSGLPNDRFFAVRPEGSVSTLKIQRTERGDSAVYLCASSFGQGMRGYTFGSGTRLTVV.

The V call is TRBV5-1, the J call TRBJ2-6; 10 bases are a match to TRBD1. Trimming took 3 bases from V and 0 from J; bases not matched to a gene: 6. The CDR3 has 18 amino acids. Germline CDR1 reads SGHRS; CDR2 reads YFSETQ. Here the CDR3 reads CASSSGQGGHSGANVLTF. The CDR3, as DNA: TGCGCCAGCAGCTCCGGACAGGGGGGGCACTCTGGGGCCAACGTCCTGACTTTC.

This chain links TRBV15 with TRBJ1-2, with D uncertain. Trimming took off 5 bases at V and 0 bases at J, with 10 bases between the two ends. The germline V gene encodes CDR1 LNHNV and CDR2 YYDKDF (reference sequence). This CDR3 is 14 amino acids long. The CDR3 region is CATSGKTANYGYTF. Written as DNA, the CDR3 is TGTGCCACCAGCGGAAAGACTGCTAACTATGGCTACACCTTC.

Only one count was recorded for this clone. V and J are TRBV21-1 and TRBJ2-6; TRBD2, the table's D call, was not compared with the DNA. TRBV21-1 is listed as a pseudogene. The CDR3 consists of 16 residues. The CDR3 nucleotides read TGTGCCAGCAGCAAAAATAATCTCTCTGGGGCCAACGTCCTGACTTTC. This gives the protein CASSKNNLSGANVLTF.

The chain uses TRBV28 and TRBJ2-2; D gene uncertain. The length of the CDR3 is 15 residues. The germline V gene has CDR1 MDHEN and CDR2 SYDVKM. V was shortened by 8 bases and J by 0 bases, with 13 bases between the two germline ends. The CDR3 region is CASSKAIANTGELFF. As DNA, the CDR3 is TGTGCCAGCTCCAAAGCTATCGCGAACACCGGGGAGCTGTTTTTT.

The sample holds one count of this clone. The J gene is TRBJ2-1, the V gene TRBV7-2, with 8 bases matching TRBD1. The V segment lost 6 bases and the J segment 9 bases; nucleotides outside the gene matches: 13. CDR3 length equals 15 residues. Germline V gene data show CDR1 as SGHTA and CDR2 as FQGNSA. DNA for the CDR3: TGTGCCAGCAGTACAGGGACAGGACGGTGGGGTGAGCAGTTCTTC. It is translated as CASSTGTGRWGEQFF.

V gene TRBV9 combines with J gene TRBJ1-2; perhaps TRBD1 as D (5 bases). Trimming cost V 0 bases and J 5 bases, with 11 bases left between them. Germline lookup yields CDR1 SGDLS and CDR2 YYNGEE. The CDR3 contains 14 residues. The CDR3 nucleotides are TGTGCCAGCAGCGTAGTTCCAGGGCCGTATGGCTACACCTTC. As protein: CASSVVPGPYGYTF.

The CDR3 loop reads CASSPSGTGGHEQYF. The CDR3 coding sequence is TGTGCCAGCAGCCCGTCGGGGACAGGGGGACACGAGCAGTACTTC. The V call is TRBV3-1 (or the pseudogene TRBV3-2), the J call TRBJ2-7; 11 positions match TRBD1. Trimming cost V 4 bases and J 5 bases; bases outside gene matches: 7. Germline V gene lookup returns CDR1 LGHDT and CDR2 YNNKEL (reference sequence). CDR3 length: 15 residues.

The chain recombines TRBV28 with TRBJ1-4; D remains ambiguous. Germline CDR1 is MDHEN and CDR2 is SYDVKM. The V and J ends lost 10 bases and 4 bases respectively, with 19 bases between them. This CDR3 region has 15 residues. The chain's CDR3 is CATVYGGGFNEKLFF. Here the CDR3 DNA reads TGTGCCACCGTCTACGGAGGAGGATTTAATGAAAAACTGTTTTTT.

The sample holds many counts of this clone. This chain uses TRBV5-5 with TRBJ1-5, with D perhaps matching TRBD1 (5 bases). V was clipped by 3 bases and J by 2 bases, with 9 bases between them. This CDR3 has 14 residues. CDR1 and CDR2 from the germline V gene are SGHKS and YYEKEE (reference sequence). CDR3 bases: TGTGCCAGCAGCTCCGACAGCCGCAATCAGCCCCAGCATTTT. It translates to CASSSDSRNQPQHF.